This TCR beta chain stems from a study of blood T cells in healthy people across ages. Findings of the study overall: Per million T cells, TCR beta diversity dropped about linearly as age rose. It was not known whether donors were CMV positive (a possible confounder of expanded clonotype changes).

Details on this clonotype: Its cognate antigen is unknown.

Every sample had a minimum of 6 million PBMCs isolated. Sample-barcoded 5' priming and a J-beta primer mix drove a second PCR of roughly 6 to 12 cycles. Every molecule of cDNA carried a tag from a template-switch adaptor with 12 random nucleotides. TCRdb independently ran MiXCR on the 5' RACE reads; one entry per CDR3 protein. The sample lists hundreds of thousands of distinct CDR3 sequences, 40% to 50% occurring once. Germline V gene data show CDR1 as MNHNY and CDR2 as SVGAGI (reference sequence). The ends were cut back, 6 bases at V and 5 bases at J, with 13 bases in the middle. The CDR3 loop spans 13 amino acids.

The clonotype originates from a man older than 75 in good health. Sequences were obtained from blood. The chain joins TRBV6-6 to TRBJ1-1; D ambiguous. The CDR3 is CASSPALGTEAFF. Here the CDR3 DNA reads TGTGCCAGCAGCCCCGCTTTGGGGACTGAAGCTTTCTTT.